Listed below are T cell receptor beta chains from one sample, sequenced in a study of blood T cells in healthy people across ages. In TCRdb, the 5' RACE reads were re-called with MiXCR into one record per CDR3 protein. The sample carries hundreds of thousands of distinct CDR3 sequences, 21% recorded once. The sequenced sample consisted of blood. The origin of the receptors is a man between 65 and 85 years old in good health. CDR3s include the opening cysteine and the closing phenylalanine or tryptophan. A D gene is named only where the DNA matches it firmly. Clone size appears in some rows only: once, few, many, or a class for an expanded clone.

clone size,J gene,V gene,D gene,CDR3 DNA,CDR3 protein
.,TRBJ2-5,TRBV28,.,TGTGCCAGCAGTTCCCAAGGTGGACAGTACCAAGAGACCCAGTACTTC,CASSSQGGQYQETQYF
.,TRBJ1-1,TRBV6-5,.,TGTGCCAGCAGTTACTCGATCCTCGCGAACACTGAAGCTTTCTTT,CASSYSILANTEAFF
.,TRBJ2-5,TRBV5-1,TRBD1,TGCGCCAGCAGCAGAGGGACAGGACAACGAGAGACCCAGTACTTC,CASSRGTGQRETQYF
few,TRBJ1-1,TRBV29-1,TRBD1,TGCAGCGTTGGACAGGGGAGCACTGAAGCTTTCTTT,CSVGQGSTEAFF
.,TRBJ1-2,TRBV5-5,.,TGTGCCAGCAGCTTGGATCCCTTGGTACAGTCCTATGGCTACACCTTC,CASSLDPLVQSYGYTF
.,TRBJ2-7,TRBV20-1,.,TGCAGTGCACAGAAGGCCTACGAGCAGTACTTC,CSAQKAYEQYF
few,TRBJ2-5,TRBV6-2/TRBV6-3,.,TGTGCCAGCAGTTATCCCATCGTCCGGCAAGAGACCCAGTACTTC,CASSYPIVRQETQYF
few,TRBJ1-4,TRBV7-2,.,TGTGCCAGCAGCTCTATCTCAGGGAGTCGGGAAAAACTGTTTTTT,CASSSISGSREKLFF
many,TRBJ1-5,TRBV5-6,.,TGTGCCAGCAGCTTGGGTCAAAGCAATCAGCCCCAGCATTTT,CASSLGQSNQPQHF
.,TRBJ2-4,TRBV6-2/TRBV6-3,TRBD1,TGTGCCAGCAGAGAAACCGGGACAGGACTAAACATTCAGTACTTC,CASRETGTGLNIQYF
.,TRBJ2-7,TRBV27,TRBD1,TGTGCCAGCAGTTTGGGGACAGGGCCCGAGCAGTACTTC,CASSLGTGPEQYF
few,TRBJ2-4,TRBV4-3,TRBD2,TGCGCCAGCAGCCAAAGGTGGATTAGCGGGAGTATAACCAAAAACATTCAGTACTTC,CASSQRWISGSITKNIQYF
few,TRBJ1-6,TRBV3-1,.,TGTGCCAGCAGCCTAGGTAACGCGACACCCCTCCACTTT,CASSLGNATPLHF
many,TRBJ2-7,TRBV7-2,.,TGTGCCAGCAGCAAATCAGGGAGGAACTACGAGCAGTACTTC,CASSKSGRNYEQYF
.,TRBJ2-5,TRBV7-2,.,TGTGCCAGCAGCTTAGTTTCTTCTAGGGAAGAGACCCAGTACTTC,CASSLVSSREETQYF
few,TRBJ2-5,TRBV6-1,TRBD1,TGTGCCAGCAGCCCTTGGGACAGGTACCAAGAGACCCAGTACTTC,CASSPWDRYQETQYF
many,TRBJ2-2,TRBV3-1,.,TGTGCCAGCAGCCAAGGTCGGAGGGGCTCCGGGGAGCTGTTTTTT,CASSQGRRGSGELFF
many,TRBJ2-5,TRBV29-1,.,TGCAGCGCTGTAGAGTCCGCCCAAGAGACCCAGTACTTC,CSAVESAQETQYF
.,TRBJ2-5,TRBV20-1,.,TGCAGTGCTCCCGGGACTGCGAGAGAGACCCAGTACTTC,CSAPGTARETQYF
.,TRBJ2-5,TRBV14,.,TGTGCCAGCAGCCAAGGAGGGCTGGGAAAGGGGGAGCAGTACTTC,CASSQGGLGKGEQYF
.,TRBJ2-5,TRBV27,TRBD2,TGTGCCAGCAAGCGGGAGGTGTCCTACAATGAGCAGTCCTTC,CASKREVSYNEQSF
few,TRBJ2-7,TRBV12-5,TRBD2,TGTGCTAGTGGTTCTAGCGGGAGTAGCTACGAGCAGTACTTC,CASGSSGSSYEQYF
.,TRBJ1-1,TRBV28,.,TGTGCCATCCTGCGTCCGGGCCGGACTGAAGCTTTCTTT,CAILRPGRTEAFF
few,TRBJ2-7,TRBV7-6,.,TGTGCCAGCAAGGCTGAGCGGACCTCCTACGAGCAGTACTTC,CASKAERTSYEQYF
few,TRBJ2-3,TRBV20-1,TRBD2,TGCAGTGCTAGTGTCCTAGCGGGAGGTACAGATACGCAGTATTTT,CSASVLAGGTDTQYF
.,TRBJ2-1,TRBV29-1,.,TGCAGCGTTCGTGACGGCTTGTCCAATGAGCAGTTCTTC,CSVRDGLSNEQFF
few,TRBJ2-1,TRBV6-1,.,TGTGCCAGCAGTGAAGAGTTCAGGGGTTCCCCCTACAATGAGCAGTTCTTC,CASSEEFRGSPYNEQFF
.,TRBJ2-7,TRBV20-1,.,TGCAGTGCTACTGACCCCTCTGGATTGTACGAGCAGTACTTC,CSATDPSGLYEQYF
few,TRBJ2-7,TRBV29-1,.,TGCAGCGTTGCGCGCTCACCCTCCTACGAGCAGTACTTC,CSVARSPSYEQYF
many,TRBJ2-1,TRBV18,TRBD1,TGTGCCAGCTCACCACCGGGACAGGGGAACAATGAGCAGTTCTTC,CASSPPGQGNNEQFF
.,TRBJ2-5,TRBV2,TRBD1,TGTGCCAGCATTCCCAGGGGGCGAGTGGAGACCCAGTACTTC,CASIPRGRVETQYF
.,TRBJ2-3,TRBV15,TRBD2,TGTGCCACCAGCAGAGATCGGGGGGTCCCAGATACGCAGTATTTT,CATSRDRGVPDTQYF
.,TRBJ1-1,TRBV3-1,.,TGTGCCAGCAGCCAAGGGTTAAGGGAAGCTTTCTTT,CASSQGLREAFF
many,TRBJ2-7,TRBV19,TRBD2,TGTGCCAGTAGTGGGACTAGCGGGATCTACGAGCAGTACTTC,CASSGTSGIYEQYF
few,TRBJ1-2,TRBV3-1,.,TGTGCCAGCAGCCAAAGGTACCGGGACAAGATCTATGGCTACACCTTC,CASSQRYRDKIYGYTF
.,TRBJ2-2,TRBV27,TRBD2,TGTGCCAGCAGTCTTACTAGCGGGAGAGGCACCGGGGAGCTGTTTTTT,CASSLTSGRGTGELFF
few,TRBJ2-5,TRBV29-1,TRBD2,TGCAGCGTTGAGGTGGGGGGAGGGGAGACCCAGTACTTC,CSVEVGGGETQYF
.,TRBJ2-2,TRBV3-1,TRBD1,TGTGCCAGCAGCCAAGTCCGACAGGGCTACACCGGGGAGCTGTTTTTT,CASSQVRQGYTGELFF
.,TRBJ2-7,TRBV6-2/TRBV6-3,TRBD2,TGTGCCAGCAGTCAAGGACTAGCGGACACCTACGAGCAGTACTTC,CASSQGLADTYEQYF
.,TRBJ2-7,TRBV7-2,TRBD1,TGTGCCAGCAGCGCGGGACAGGGACACTACGAGCAGTACTTC,CASSAGQGHYEQYF
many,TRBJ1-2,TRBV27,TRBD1,TGTGCCAGCAGTATCGCCGGGACAGGGAACTATGGCTACACCTTC,CASSIAGTGNYGYTF
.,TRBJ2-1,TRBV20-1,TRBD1,TGCAGTGCTAGAGGTCGTAACCGGGACAGGGGTTACGAGCAGTTCTTC,CSARGRNRDRGYEQFF
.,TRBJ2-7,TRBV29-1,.,TGCAGCGTTCTGGGTTCTCCGTCCTACGAGCAGTACTTC,CSVLGSPSYEQYF
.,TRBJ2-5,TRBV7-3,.,TGTGCCAGCAGCTTAACCGCAGGGTCTACGGAGCAGTACTTC,CASSLTAGSTEQYF
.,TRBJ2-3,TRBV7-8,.,TGTGCCAGCAGCTTCCGCGGGATTGATGGCACAGATACGCAGTATTTT,CASSFRGIDGTDTQYF
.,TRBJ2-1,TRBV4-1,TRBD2,TGCGCCAGCAGCCAACCCCCGGGACTAGCGGAGAAAAGAGGTGGTGAGCAGTTCTTC,CASSQPPGLAEKRGGEQFF
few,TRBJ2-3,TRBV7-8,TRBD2,TGTGCCAGCAGCTTAGAGGTTCGGGGACTAGCGTCAGATACGCAGTATTTT,CASSLEVRGLASDTQYF
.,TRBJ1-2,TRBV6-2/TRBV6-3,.,TGTGCCAGCACTCAAGACAGCGCTCAAGGCTACACCTTC,CASTQDSAQGYTF
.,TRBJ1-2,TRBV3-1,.,TGTGCCAGCAGCCAAGATCTTGTCCAGCCAAGGCCCACCTTC,CASSQDLVQPRPTF
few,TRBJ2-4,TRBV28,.,TGTGCCAGCAGTTTGGGGGCCGGGGGAACCAAAAACATTCAGTACTTC,CASSLGAGGTKNIQYF
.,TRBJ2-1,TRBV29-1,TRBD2,TGCAGCGTTGAGGTTAGCGGGATAGGGGAGCAGTCCTTC,CSVEVSGIGEQSF
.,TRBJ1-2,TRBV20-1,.,TGCAGTGCTCCCTTTGTACATGGCTACACCTTC,CSAPFVHGYTF
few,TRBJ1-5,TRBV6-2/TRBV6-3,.,TGTGCCAGCAGTTACCGATTGGCAGATTATAGCAATCAGCCCCAGCATTTT,CASSYRLADYSNQPQHF
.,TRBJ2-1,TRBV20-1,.,TGCAGTGCTAGGCTAGGGGTTCGCAATGAGCAGTTCTTC,CSARLGVRNEQFF
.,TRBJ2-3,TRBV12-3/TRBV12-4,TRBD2,TGTGCCAGCAGTTGGGGGGGAGTTGATACGCAGTATTTT,CASSWGGVDTQYF
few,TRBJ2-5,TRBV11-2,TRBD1,TGTGCCAGCAGCTCAGCAGCAGGGGGATATGAAGAGACCCAGTACTTC,CASSSAAGGYEETQYF